This T cell receptor beta chain was profiled in a study of beta chain features in type 1 diabetes. CDR3 length equals 14 residues. The germline V gene has CDR1 SEHNR and CDR2 FQNEAQ (reference sequence). Trimming took off 4 bases at V and 0 bases at J, with 10 bases between the two ends. Investigators reverse transcribed all isolated RNA, so they sequenced expressed TCRB transcripts. The assay was immunoSEQ multiplex PCR, and TCRdb's table has in-frame clones only and misses some. The data show around 150,000 clones, almost 65% seen once. Study-level findings and limits: TCRB CDR3s from Type 1 diabetes patients were moderately but significantly shorter in all four CD4+ subsets.

A note on this clone: The antigen is undetermined.

The sample was naive CD4+ T cells from blood. The clonotype was recovered from a young man with type 1 diabetes. The chain has TRBV7-9 and TRBJ2-7; tentatively, D is TRBD1 or TRBD2 (5 bases each). The CDR3 reads CASSSGTDSYEQYF. The CDR3 DNA sequence: TGTGCCAGCAGCTCCGGGACGGACTCCTACGAGCAGTACTTC.